The 28 T cell receptor beta chains given below trace back to one sample, sequenced in a study of blood T cell repertoires in COVID-19. Libraries were prepared by immunoSEQ multiplex PCR; TCRdb keeps only in-frame clonotypes and omits some of them. The sample records tens of thousands of clones, over 70% being singletons. Sequencing was done on a sample of peripheral blood. These receptors all stem from a human donor in a cohort sampled during active COVID-19.

A single count supports this clone. The chain recombines TRBV5-5 with TRBJ1-1, with 11 bases fitting TRBD1. The V segment lost 4 bases and the J segment 11 bases; nucleotides outside the gene matches: 10. The CDR3 length is 14 residues. Germline V gives CDR1 SGHKS, CDR2 YYEKEE (reference sequence). CDR3 amino acids: CASSPGQGDYLAFF. The CDR3 DNA sequence: TGTGCCAGCAGCCCGGGACAGGGGGACTATCTGGCTTTCTTT.

The chain links TRBV6-5 to TRBJ1-4; possible D gene TRBD1, 5 bases. V lost 7 bases, J lost 5 bases, and 14 bases lay in between. The CDR3 has 14 residues. Germline CDR1 MNHEY, CDR2 SVGAGI. The DNA of the CDR3 is TGTGCCAGCAAAAAGGAGGGGATAAATGAAAAACTGTTTTTT. It specifies CASKKEGINEKLFF.

This clone was recorded only once. The chain links TRBV27 to TRBJ1-1, with TRBD1 matching over 9 bases. Trimming took 8 bases from V and 5 from J; bases not matched to a gene: 9. The CDR3 is made up of 14 amino acids. CDR1 and CDR2 (germline): MNHEY, SMNVEV (reference sequence). CDR3 in DNA: TGTGCCAGCTACCGGGACAGGGAGGGTACTGAAGCTTTCTTT. It translates to CASYRDREGTEAFF.

The chain is built from TRBV7-9 and TRBJ1-2; a weak D match, TRBD1 (5 bases). The CDR3 spans 17 residues. Germline V gene sequence: CDR1 SEHNR, CDR2 FQNEAQ (reference sequence). The V end lost 7 bases, the J end lost 7 bases, and 28 bases lay between the germline ends. Here the CDR3 reads CASTDPRGGRAVPGYTF. The DNA of the CDR3 is TGTGCCAGCACCGATCCAAGGGGAGGTAGGGCAGTCCCTGGCTACACCTTC.

CDR3 nucleotide sequence: TGTGCCAGCAGCTTATTTCCAGGTGGCAATCAGCCCCAGCATTTT. It encodes CASSLFPGGNQPQHF. V is TRBV7-6 and J is TRBJ1-5; D unclear. This CDR3 has 15 amino acids. Germline values: CDR1 SGHVS, CDR2 FNYEAQ. V dropped 2 bases and J dropped 2 bases, with 10 bases sitting between them.

This chain uses TRBV6-5 with TRBJ1-1; 7 bases align to TRBD1. Germline V gene sequence: CDR1 MNHEY, CDR2 SVGAGI. Trimming at V came to 5 bases and at J to 6 bases, leaving 3 bases not matched to a gene. The CDR3 extends over 12 amino acids. The CDR3: CASSPGGSEAFF. The DNA of the CDR3 is TGTGCCAGCAGTCCAGGGGGTTCTGAAGCTTTCTTT.

This clone appeared a single time. The rearrangement joins TRBV18 to TRBJ1-5, with a possible D match to TRBD1 (5 bases). CDR3 length: 15 residues. Germline V lookup: CDR1 KGHSH, CDR2 LQKENI. The V end lost 3 bases, the J end lost 1 base, and 10 bases lay between the germline ends. DNA for the CDR3: TGTGCCAGCTCACCTGACCAGGGCAGCAATCAGCCCCAGCATTTT. It encodes CASSPDQGSNQPQHF. The full variable domain, with the rest looked up from reference TRBV18 and TRBJ1-5, is NAGVMQNPRHLVRRRGQEARLRCSPMKGHSHVYWYRQLPEEGLKFMVYLQKENIIDESGMPKERFSAEFPKEGPSILRIQQVVRGDSAAYFCASSPDQGSNQPQHFGDGTRLSIL.

The chain is built from TRBV12-3 or TRBV12-4 and TRBJ2-1; D might be TRBD1 (6 bases). V gave up 2 bases and J gave up 15 bases, with 11 bases separating them. There are 11 residues in the CDR3. CDR3 in DNA: TGTGCCAGCAGTTTAACAGGGCGGCTGTTCTTC. As protein: CASSLTGRLFF.

The rearrangement uses TRBV7-2 and TRBJ1-4; D remains ambiguous. CDR3 size: 15 residues. The V end lost 5 bases, the J end lost 5 bases, and 15 bases lay between the germline ends. CDR1 is SGHTA, CDR2 FQGNSA, per germline. This CDR3 reads CASSPSRRRNEKLFF. The DNA of the CDR3 is TGTGCCAGCAGCCCTTCTCGAAGGCGGAATGAAAAACTGTTTTTT.

CDR3 bases: TGTGCCAGCAGACAGGACAGTGCTGCTGGCTACGAGCAGTACTTC. This translates into CASRQDSAAGYEQYF. The chain is built from TRBV2 and TRBJ2-7, with TRBD1 as a possible D gene (6 bases). The germline V gene encodes CDR1 SNHLY and CDR2 FYNNEI. The CDR3 is 15 residues long. V was cut by 6 bases and J by 3 bases, with 18 bases left in between.

J is TRBJ2-3 and V is TRBV9, with a possible D match to TRBD2 (5 bases). Looked up from germline, CDR1 is SGDLS and CDR2 is YYNGEE. The CDR3 is 14 residues long. V was clipped by 3 bases and J by 3 bases, with 11 bases between them. Here the CDR3 DNA reads TGTGCCAGCAGCGGCGCGGACTGGACAGATACGCAGTATTTT. Residues: CASSGADWTDTQYF.

The rearrangement joins TRBV24-1 to TRBJ2-6; the D gene is possibly TRBD1 (6 bases). CDR3 length equals 15 residues. V dropped 5 bases and J dropped 2 bases, with 9 bases sitting between them. The germline V gene encodes CDR1 KGHDR and CDR2 SFDVKD. The CDR3 is CATSAAGAGANVLTF. CDR3 bases: TGTGCCACCAGTGCGGCAGGGGCTGGGGCCAACGTCCTGACTTTC.

This clone was found a few times. The CDR3 coding sequence is TGTGCCAGTAGTATGGGACAGGGGGCCTCCTACGAGCAGTACTTC. This translates into CASSMGQGASYEQYF. The gene calls are TRBV19 and TRBJ2-7; 12 nucleotides line up with TRBD1. The CDR3 covers 15 residues. After removal of 3 bases from V and 0 bases from J, the junction contained 0 bases not matched to a gene. Germline V gene data show CDR1 as LNHDA and CDR2 as SQIVND (reference sequence).

This chain joins TRBV21-1 and TRBJ1-1; the table's TRBD1 call for D was not verified on the DNA. TRBV21-1 is a documented pseudogene. The CDR3 covers 17 residues. CDR3 in DNA: TGTGCCAGCAGCCCAAAAGGAGTAGGGGGATCGAACACTGAAGCTTTCTTT. Protein product: CASSPKGVGGSNTEAFF.

This clone was detected only a few times. V and J are TRBV13 and TRBJ1-2; D is uncertain. The CDR3 covers 11 residues. The germline V gene encodes CDR1 PRHDT and CDR2 FYEKMQ (reference sequence). Trimming shortened V by 3 bases and J by 11 bases, and 10 bases separated the two germline ends. CDR3 in amino acids: CASSLDRRYTF. CDR3 sequence (DNA): TGTGCCAGCAGCTTGGATCGGAGGTACACCTTC.

V is TRBV11-2 and J is TRBJ2-1, with 8 bases identical to TRBD2. Germline CDR1 SGHAT, CDR2 FQNNGV. Trimming cost V 5 bases and J 1 base; bases outside gene matches: 7. The CDR3 runs to 16 residues. CDR3 loop: CASSRHVAGSYNEQFF. CDR3 nucleotide sequence: TGTGCCAGCAGCCGCCATGTAGCGGGATCCTACAATGAGCAGTTCTTC. The full variable domain, in which reference TRBV11-2 and TRBJ2-1 provide the parts outside the CDR3, is EAGVAQSPRYKIIEKRQSVAFWCNPISGHATLYWYQQILGQGPKLLIQFQNNGVVDDSQLPKDRFSAERLKGVDSTLKIQPAKLEDSAVYLCASSRHVAGSYNEQFFGPGTRLTVL.

J is TRBJ2-1 and V is TRBV5-6, with 8 nucleotides matching TRBD1. Germline assignment: CDR1 SGHDT and CDR2 YYEEEE. The CDR3 has 15 amino acids. V was pared by 3 bases and J by 9 bases, with 11 bases of the junction left unmatched. CDR3 in DNA: TGTGCCAGCAGCTCGCGGGACAGGATTCTCGTTGAGCAGTTCTTC. Its translation: CASSSRDRILVEQFF.

This chain joins TRBV25-1 and TRBJ1-6; TRBD1 matches at 9 bases. The V segment lost 4 bases and the J segment 9 bases; nucleotides outside the gene matches: 4. The CDR3 length is 14 residues. Germline-derived CDR1 and CDR2 are MGHDK and SYGVNS. Here the CDR3 DNA reads TGTGCCAGCAGTGGGGGACAGGGTGGTTCACCCCTCCACTTT. This codes for CASSGGQGGSPLHF. Combining the CDR3 with reference TRBV25-1 and TRBJ1-6 gives the whole variable domain EADIYQTPRYLVIGTGKKITLECSQTMGHDKMYWYQQDPGMELHLIHYSYGVNSTEKGDLSSESTVSRIRTEHFPLTLESARPSHTSQYLCASSGGQGGSPLHFGNGTRLTVT.

The chain has TRBV20-1 and TRBJ1-6; no clear D. Trimming removed 5 bases from V and 14 bases from J, with 13 bases in between. The V gene's germline CDR1 is DFQATT and CDR2 SNEGSKA (reference sequence). This CDR3 spans 11 amino acids. The CDR3 is CSAPGVRTLHF. As DNA, the CDR3 is TGCAGTGCTCCCGGAGTTAGGACCCTCCACTTT.

Only a few counts were recorded for this clone. This chain connects TRBV5-5 to TRBJ2-7, with D tentatively TRBD1 (5 bases). CDR3 length: 13 amino acids. Germline V CDR1 and CDR2: SGHKS, YYEKEE (reference sequence). The V and J ends lost 1 base and 5 bases respectively, with 10 bases between them. The CDR3 spells CASSLRQGHEQYF. CDR3 nucleotide sequence: TGTGCCAGCAGCTTGCGTCAGGGCCACGAGCAGTACTTC.

J is TRBJ2-7 and V is TRBV19; TRBD2 might be the D (6 bases). The germline V gene has CDR1 LNHDA and CDR2 SQIVND (reference sequence). The CDR3 length is 15 residues. V lost 3 bases to trimming and J lost 1 base, with 13 bases between them. For the CDR3, the DNA is TGTGCCAGTAGTATGGTATGGGACTCATCCTACGAGCAGTACTTC. Protein: CASSMVWDSSYEQYF.

The chain is built from TRBV10-1 and TRBJ1-3; D is undetermined. The CDR3 has 14 residues. In germline, CDR1 is WNHNN, CDR2 SYGVQD (reference sequence). V shed 5 bases and J shed 0 bases, with 8 bases lying between them. CDR3 coding DNA: TGCGCCAGCAGTCAAACCAGCTCTGGAAACACCATATATTTT. Amino acid sequence: CASSQTSSGNTIYF.

This chain joins TRBV14 and TRBJ2-7; tentatively, D is TRBD1 (7 bases). This CDR3 is 16 amino acids long. Trimming left V 2 bases short and J 7 bases short, with 21 bases between. Germline lookup yields CDR1 SGHDN and CDR2 FVKESK. CDR3 region: CASSQQLQGRTGEQYF. Here the CDR3 DNA reads TGTGCCAGCAGCCAACAATTACAGGGGAGGACTGGTGAGCAGTACTTC.

The chain links TRBV10-3 to TRBJ2-7; TRBD1 aligns across 11 bases. The germline gives CDR1 ENHRY, CDR2 SYGVKD. Trimming took 5 bases from V and 0 from J; bases not matched to a gene: 3. The CDR3 length is 15 residues. The CDR3 reads CAISRGTGGSYEQYF. For the CDR3, the DNA is TGTGCCATCAGTCGTGGGACAGGGGGCTCCTACGAGCAGTACTTC.

The CDR3: CASSVVPGTNTQYF. CDR3 sequence (DNA): TGTGCCAGCAGCGTAGTCCCCGGGACAAATACGCAGTATTTT. The V and J genes are TRBV9 and TRBJ2-3; perhaps TRBD1 as D (6 bases). Trimming removed 0 bases from V and 7 bases from J, with 12 bases in between. The CDR3 sequence is 14 residues long. Germline values: CDR1 SGDLS, CDR2 YYNGEE.

The chain links TRBV28 to TRBJ2-3; D is ambiguous. Trimming took off 4 bases at V and 5 bases at J, with 4 bases between the two ends. The CDR3 is 11 amino acids. Germline V gene data show CDR1 as MDHEN and CDR2 as SYDVKM. CDR3 coding DNA: TGTGCCAGCAGTTCCCTAGATACGCAGTATTTT. This gives the protein CASSSLDTQYF. The complete variable domain, with remaining parts taken from reference TRBV28 and TRBJ2-3, reads DVKVTQSSRYLVKRTGEKVFLECVQDMDHENMFWYRQDPGLGLRLIYFSYDVKMKEKGDIPEGYSVSREKKERFSLILESASTNQTSMYLCASSSLDTQYFGPGTRLTVL.

This chain links TRBV29-1 with TRBJ2-7; D is ambiguous. Germline lookup yields CDR1 SQVTM and CDR2 ANQGSEA. The CDR3 consists of 14 residues. Trimming removed 2 bases from V and 1 base from J, with 12 bases in between. The CDR3 region has the DNA TGCAGCGTTGAATTACCAAACCTATCCTACGAGCAGTACTTC. Translating gives CSVELPNLSYEQYF.

This clone was counted a few times. The rearrangement joins TRBV28 to TRBJ2-7; D possibly corresponds to TRBD2 (5 bases). The CDR3 consists of 12 residues. Germline-derived CDR1 and CDR2 are MDHEN and SYDVKM. Between the trimmed V and J ends, which lost 3 bases and 6 bases, there was a span of 9 bases. CDR3 amino acids: CASSFGVGEQYF. CDR3 nucleotide sequence: TGTGCCAGCAGTTTCGGGGTTGGCGAGCAGTACTTC.